The following is a TCR beta chain sequence with its context. This sample was taken from a study of blood T cell repertoires in COVID-19. TCRdb keeps only in-frame clones here, not all; method: immunoSEQ multiplex PCR. The sample yields 90,000 to 130,000 clones, about two thirds seen once. The sequencing sample was made of peripheral blood. The sequence came from a woman in her thirties or forties with acute or convalescent COVID-19.

CDR3 DNA: TGTGCCAGCAGTTACCGCGATCCGAATGATGACGAGCAGTACTTC. It is translated as CASSYRDPNDDEQYF. This chain joins TRBV6-5 and TRBJ2-7, with D hard to call. V lost 2 bases and J 5 bases, leaving 16 bases between the germline ends. The CDR3 length is 15 residues. Germline V gene lookup returns CDR1 MNHEY and CDR2 SVGAGI.